The sequence of this TCR beta chain was determined in a study of blood T cell repertoires in COVID-19 (dated by TCRdb to 2019 to 2021). Context from the whole study: Samples from collaborators originated in the United States, Italy and Spain and spanned both the acute and convalescent phases of COVID-19. The prospective study material was composed of cDNA or gDNA derived from T cells, B-cell-depleted T cells, or PBMCs. The dataset comprised deeply sampled blood TCRbeta repertoires from subjects exposed to, actively infected with, or recovered from COVID-19. The samples were drawn from two sources: the first 160 participants of the ongoing ImmuneRACE study, and fewer than 1,500 subjects contributed by 6 global collaborators. Where HLA class I and class II types were available, the types were taken from metadata supplied by the sample provider, not from assay-based typing. The repertoires were released in a freely available public database intended as a resource for research on the immune response to SARS-CoV-2. The sample metadata nearly always contained a de-identified subject ID, COVID-19 status, age in years and sex.

Findings and caveats that apply to the study as a whole: The quantity of clinical and demographic metadata differed by source and by participant and was supplied without curation.

From the cysteine up to the phenylalanine, the CDR3 has a length of 14 residues. Kept here is only the CDR3 DNA, which spans 42 bases and is read in frame from base 1. The CDR1 and CDR2 encoded by the germline V gene are SGHTA and FQGNSA. Trimming costs V 3 bases and J 6 bases, and their ends lie 14 bases apart. The immunoSEQ Assay, a bias-controlled multiplex PCR, was used to amplify TCRbeta CDR3 regions from genomic DNA. Per the original workflow: The number of nucleated cells in each sample was estimated from the amplification of reference gene primers within the assay. To quantify the absolute abundance of each unique TCRbeta CDR3 rearrangement, sequence reads were collapsed and filtered. For each sample, productive Simpson clonality was calculated as the square root of Simpson's diversity index across productive rearrangements. Held by TCRdb, this immuneACCESS table contains in-frame sequences only and omits some clones. Under half of the omission traces to an unresolved V gene where checked; the cause of the rest is unknown. The V and J calls and clone size come from that table; D and trimming were worked out from the DNA. The sample contains about 260,000 clones, approximately 79% of them found a single time. Approximately 4.5% of the sample is held by the ten biggest clonotypes.

Participants in the prospective study were aged roughly 18 to 100 years, lived in 20 to 25 United States geographic areas, and enrolled through a virtual design. To assign participants to cohorts, the prospective study relied on clinical history that participants themselves reported in a screening survey and a study questionnaire. In the prospective study, whole blood, serum and a nasopharyngeal or oropharyngeal swab were collected from each participant by mobile phlebotomists. Participants in the prospective study had the option to provide additional blood draws and questionnaires over an approximately 2-month period. Blood samples from the prospective study were shipped frozen or at room temperature prior to DNA extraction. With regard to this clone: The target of this receptor is not known. Per-base qualities were not stored, and no clone one base away is much larger.

This TCR came from a man aged 25-45 years with acute COVID-19. Sequencing was done on a sample of PBMCs or T cells enriched from blood (not recorded which). The rearranged segments are TRBV7-2 and TRBJ1-2, with the D segment identity uncertain. The DNA sequence is as follows: TGTGCCAGCAGCTTCCAAGGCACGAGGGATGGCTACACCTTC. Translated, this is CASSFQGTRDGYTF. With all but the CDR3 taken from the reference TRBV7-2 and TRBJ1-2 genes, the full variable domain is: GAGVSQSPSNKVTEKGKDVELRCDPISGHTALYWYRQSLGQGLEFLIYFQGNSAPDKSGLPSDRFSAERTGGSVSTLTIQRTQQEDSAVYLCASSFQGTRDGYTFGSGTRLTVV.